A few counts support the clone carrying this TCR beta chain. Antigen specificity is unknown. V lost 2 bases to trimming and J lost 2 bases; unmatched junction nucleotides: 2. The CDR3 covers 14 residues. Looked up from germline, CDR1 is KGHSH and CDR2 is LQKENI. These data come from a study of identical twins. Study-wide points: A partial confounding effect on zero-insertion analyses could come from invariant MAIT and iNKT cells.

After template switching added a universal primer site, the resulting cDNA carried unique molecular identifiers. TCRdb ran MiXCR on the 5' RACE reads and lists one entry per CDR3 protein. The sample comprises under 1 million distinct CDR3 sequences, roughly an eighth of which are singletons, and 1.5% to 2% rests with the top ten. The same sample was also studied in work on yellow fever vaccine responses in identical twins.

The source material was PBMCs. The rearrangement joins TRBV18 to TRBJ2-7, with 8 bases identical to TRBD1. The origin of this receptor is a woman aged 18-30 years in good health. CDR3 protein: CASSPEQGAYEQYF. For the CDR3, the DNA is TGTGCCAGCTCACCAGAACAGGGGGCCTACGAGCAGTACTTC.